Below, 5 T cell receptor delta chains from the same sample are listed, as sequenced in a study of gammadelta T cells in human blood. TCRdb reanalysed the RT-PCR reads via CATT. The sample contains roughly 1,500 delta-chain clones, around a sixth of which appear only once. Material: non-Vgamma9Vdelta2 gamma-delta T cells from infant blood. All receptors come from a human donor.

This clone has just a few counts. A read error likely explains this, since a far larger clone differs by one base. At the DNA level, this CDR3 is encoded by other sequences in the same sample as well. V and J are TRDV3 and TRDJ1; TRDD3 agrees at 9 bases. This CDR3 comprises 15 residues. With V trimmed by 5 bases and J by 5 bases, 15 bases remained unmatched. Germline V gene data show CDR1 as TVYSNPD and CDR2 as GDNSRS (reference sequence). The CDR3 coding sequence is TGTGCCATTGGCTGGGGGATGTGGGGGGCAGATAAACTCATCTTT. Translated, it gives CAIGWGMWGADKLIF.

Points on this clone: For this DNA, TCRdb reports the protein of a much larger clone, which diverges at residue 9, most likely from a read error; the protein presented here is translated directly from the DNA. This sequence joins TRDV1 and TRDJ1, with D hard to call. Germline matching of the DNA provided the J gene here, since TCRdb leaves it blank. The germline V gene has CDR1 TSWWSYY and CDR2 QGS. This CDR3 comprises 16 residues. V shed 3 bases and J shed 1 base, with 15 bases lying between them. The CDR3 reads CALGDVFRTATDKLIF. CDR3 DNA sequence: TGTGCTCTTGGGGATGTGTTCCGTACGGCCACCGATAAACTCATCTTT.

This clone came up a few times. This likely stems from a read error, as it lies one base from a far larger clone. The sample holds other DNA sequences that translate to the same CDR3. The chain joins TRDV1 to TRDJ1; TRDD3 aligns across 12 bases. Trimming cost V 0 bases and J 2 bases; bases outside gene matches: 22. Per the germline V gene, CDR1 is TSWWSYY and CDR2 is QGS. This CDR3 is 23 amino acids long. The CDR3 is CALGELYRGPPFSGGYATDKLIF. Written as DNA, the CDR3 is TGTGCTCTTGGGGAACTATATAGAGGTCCCCCCTTCTCTGGGGGATACGCAACCGATAAACTCATCTTT.

As concerns this clone: A far larger clone is one nucleotide away, so this likely arose from a read error. The chain uses TRDV1 and TRDJ1; D is uncertain. In germline, CDR1 is TSWWSYY, CDR2 QGS. V was cut by 4 bases and J by 0 bases, with 24 bases left in between. The CDR3 covers 19 residues. The CDR3 loop is CALGVPPAFEERYTDKLIF. CDR3 nucleotides: TGTGCTCTTGGGGTCCCTCCTGCATTCGAAGAACGGTACACCGATAAACTCATCTTT.

By its share, this clone is large. This sequence joins TRDV1 and TRDJ1, with TRDD3 as a possible D gene (9 bases). V was cut by 2 bases and J by 3 bases, with 37 bases left in between. CDR1 TSWWSYY and CDR2 QGS come from the germline V gene. The CDR3 is made up of 23 amino acids. The CDR3 bases are TGTGCTCTTGGGGAATTCATTCTTCCTACGTTAGGTACTGGGGGACTTTCCGCCGATAAACTCATCTTT. Translating it yields CALGEFILPTLGTGGLSADKLIF.